This is a list of T cell receptor beta chains from one sample in a study of T cells in Graves' hyperthyroidism and ophthalmopathy. MiXCR, applied by TCRdb to the multiplex PCR reads, yields one record per CDR3 protein. The table includes 500,000 to 750,000 distinct CDR3 sequences, 11% to 15% detected once. Sequencing was carried out using blood. All receptors come from a woman aged 18-30 years with Graves' ophthalmopathy. Each CDR3 is given with its conserved first and last residue. The order of the fields is CDR3 DNA, CDR3 protein, V gene, D gene, clone size, J gene. The D gene is left open where the match is weak. Rows may omit the clone size; those that give it use once, few, many or a size class.

cdr3_nt: TGTGCCAGCAGCCCCCAGGGCCACGGGCAGTACTTC; cdr3_aa: CASSPQGHGQYF; v_call: TRBV7-9; d_call: NA; clone_size: NA; j_call: TRBJ2-7
cdr3_nt: TGTGCCAGCAGCTCCCTGGGCAGAACCAACCCCAGGAATAATTCACCCCTCCACTTT; cdr3_aa: CASSSLGRTNPRNNSPLHF; v_call: TRBV7-8; d_call: NA; clone_size: NA; j_call: TRBJ1-6
cdr3_nt: TGTGCCAGCACCCTAAACACTGAAGCTTTCTTT; cdr3_aa: CASTLNTEAFF; v_call: TRBV28; d_call: NA; clone_size: many; j_call: TRBJ1-1
cdr3_nt: TGTGCCAGCAGCACTAGTTGGTCTAGCGTTAGCACAGATACGCAGTATTTT; cdr3_aa: CASSTSWSSVSTDTQYF; v_call: TRBV11-3; d_call: NA; clone_size: NA; j_call: TRBJ2-3
cdr3_nt: TGTGCCAGCCGCGGGACAGGGGTTTCAGATACGCAGTATTTT; cdr3_aa: CASRGTGVSDTQYF; v_call: TRBV28; d_call: TRBD1; clone_size: few; j_call: TRBJ2-3
cdr3_nt: TGTGCCAGCAGTCGGGGTACAGGGCGGACTGAAGCTTTCTTT; cdr3_aa: CASSRGTGRTEAFF; v_call: TRBV12-3/TRBV12-4; d_call: NA; clone_size: NA; j_call: TRBJ1-1
cdr3_nt: TGTGCCAGCAGTCTGCCACACACAGGGGGCGCGATAGATAGCAATCAGCCCCAGCATTTT; cdr3_aa: CASSLPHTGGAIDSNQPQHF; v_call: TRBV27; d_call: TRBD1; clone_size: NA; j_call: TRBJ1-5
cdr3_nt: TGTGCCAGCAGTCTTATATACAGGGCCTCCTACGAGCAGTACTTC; cdr3_aa: CASSLIYRASYEQYF; v_call: TRBV27; d_call: NA; clone_size: many; j_call: TRBJ2-7
cdr3_nt: TGCAGTGCTAGCCGGACAGGGGGCTATGGCTACACCTTC; cdr3_aa: CSASRTGGYGYTF; v_call: TRBV20-1; d_call: TRBD1; clone_size: many; j_call: TRBJ1-2
cdr3_nt: TGTGCCAGCAGTCCCACAGGCCTAACAGGGGAGAGTGAAGCTTTCTTT; cdr3_aa: CASSPTGLTGESEAFF; v_call: TRBV3-1; d_call: TRBD1; clone_size: many; j_call: TRBJ1-1
cdr3_nt: TGTGCCAGCCGATTAGCCGATGGGGGCAATGAGCAGTTCTTC; cdr3_aa: CASRLADGGNEQFF; v_call: TRBV7-9; d_call: NA; clone_size: many; j_call: TRBJ2-1
cdr3_nt: TGTGCCAGCAGCGCCTTAGCGGGAGGTTTCCACGAGCAGTACTTC; cdr3_aa: CASSALAGGFHEQYF; v_call: TRBV7-8; d_call: TRBD2; clone_size: many; j_call: TRBJ2-7
cdr3_nt: TGCGCCAGCAGCCAAGGGTCTTCTTCAGGCAATGAGCAGTTCTTC; cdr3_aa: CASSQGSSSGNEQFF; v_call: TRBV4-3; d_call: NA; clone_size: NA; j_call: TRBJ2-1
cdr3_nt: TGTGCCAGTAGCATCCCAGGGGGCCTCGATCAGCCCCAGCATTTT; cdr3_aa: CASSIPGGLDQPQHF; v_call: TRBV19; d_call: TRBD1; clone_size: few; j_call: TRBJ1-5
cdr3_nt: TGTGCCAGCAGCCCCGCCGGTGGCAGGTTACAAGAGACCCAGTACTTC; cdr3_aa: CASSPAGGRLQETQYF; v_call: TRBV7-9; d_call: NA; clone_size: few; j_call: TRBJ2-5
cdr3_nt: TGCAGTGCCCTCCCCGACAGGGTGGCCACTGAAGCTTTCTTT; cdr3_aa: CSALPDRVATEAFF; v_call: TRBV20-1; d_call: TRBD1; clone_size: many; j_call: TRBJ1-1
cdr3_nt: TGTGCCATCAGTGAGTTTCCATCCGGCTACACCTTC; cdr3_aa: CAISEFPSGYTF; v_call: TRBV10-3; d_call: NA; clone_size: many; j_call: TRBJ1-2
cdr3_nt: TGTGCCAGCAGCTTAGTCCGGCAGGGGACAATCTCCTACGAGCAGTACTTC; cdr3_aa: CASSLVRQGTISYEQYF; v_call: TRBV7-3; d_call: NA; clone_size: many; j_call: TRBJ2-7
cdr3_nt: TGTGCCAGCAGTCCCCGGACAGGGGAAAACACAGATACGCAGTATTTT; cdr3_aa: CASSPRTGENTDTQYF; v_call: TRBV12-3/TRBV12-4; d_call: TRBD1; clone_size: many; j_call: TRBJ2-3
cdr3_nt: TGTGCCAGCAGTTTTTATGCGGGAGTCCTCTACGAGCAGTACTTC; cdr3_aa: CASSFYAGVLYEQYF; v_call: TRBV27; d_call: TRBD2; clone_size: many; j_call: TRBJ2-7
cdr3_nt: TGTGCCGGGGGGACAGGGGGTGGTTCACCCCTCCACTTT; cdr3_aa: CAGGTGGGSPLHF; v_call: TRBV28; d_call: TRBD1; clone_size: many; j_call: TRBJ1-6
cdr3_nt: TGTGCCAGCAGTTACTCCACGGACTACGAGCAGTACTTC; cdr3_aa: CASSYSTDYEQYF; v_call: TRBV6-5; d_call: NA; clone_size: many; j_call: TRBJ2-7
cdr3_nt: TGTGCCAGCAGCACCGGGACAGGGGGTGCAAATGAGCAGTTCTTC; cdr3_aa: CASSTGTGGANEQFF; v_call: TRBV27; d_call: TRBD1; clone_size: many; j_call: TRBJ2-1
cdr3_nt: TGTGCCAGCAGCTTAGCCCTAGCGGGGAACACAGATACGCAGTATTTT; cdr3_aa: CASSLALAGNTDTQYF; v_call: TRBV11-2; d_call: TRBD2; clone_size: many; j_call: TRBJ2-3
cdr3_nt: TGTGCCAGCAGTTTAGCCGGGACAGGGGATGAAGAGACCCAGTACTTC; cdr3_aa: CASSLAGTGDEETQYF; v_call: TRBV28; d_call: TRBD1; clone_size: many; j_call: TRBJ2-5
cdr3_nt: TGTGCCAGCAGTTACTCGGCTAGGACAGATACGCAGTATTTT; cdr3_aa: CASSYSARTDTQYF; v_call: TRBV6-6; d_call: NA; clone_size: many; j_call: TRBJ2-3
cdr3_nt: TGTGCCAGCGGGACTTTCTCCGGTGAGCAGTTCTTC; cdr3_aa: CASGTFSGEQFF; v_call: TRBV19; d_call: NA; clone_size: few; j_call: TRBJ2-1
cdr3_nt: TGTGCCAGCAGCTTTGGGGGAGGCCAGCCCCAGCATTTT; cdr3_aa: CASSFGGGQPQHF; v_call: TRBV12-3/TRBV12-4; d_call: NA; clone_size: many; j_call: TRBJ1-5
cdr3_nt: TGTGCCAGCAGCCAAGGCCACTTCTCCGAGGAGACCCAGTACTTC; cdr3_aa: CASSQGHFSEETQYF; v_call: TRBV14; d_call: NA; clone_size: NA; j_call: TRBJ2-5
cdr3_nt: TGCAGTGCTAGAGGAGCAGACAGGGGTATCACTGAAGCTTTCTTT; cdr3_aa: CSARGADRGITEAFF; v_call: TRBV20-1; d_call: TRBD1; clone_size: NA; j_call: TRBJ1-1
cdr3_nt: TGTGCCAGCAGCCGAGGGACACAAGGGGGGACCCAGTACTTC; cdr3_aa: CASSRGTQGGTQYF; v_call: TRBV9; d_call: NA; clone_size: few; j_call: TRBJ2-5
cdr3_nt: TGTGCCAGCTCAGCCAAGGGGGGTTCCTACGAGCAGTACTTC; cdr3_aa: CASSAKGGSYEQYF; v_call: TRBV18; d_call: NA; clone_size: NA; j_call: TRBJ2-7
cdr3_nt: TGTGCCAGCAGCGAAATCCCGGACAGGAGGTCGGGTGGCTACACCTTC; cdr3_aa: CASSEIPDRRSGGYTF; v_call: TRBV3-1; d_call: TRBD1; clone_size: NA; j_call: TRBJ1-2
cdr3_nt: TGTGCCAGCAGTGGGACTAGCGGGAGGGCTGGCGAGCAGTACTTC; cdr3_aa: CASSGTSGRAGEQYF; v_call: TRBV9; d_call: TRBD2; clone_size: NA; j_call: TRBJ2-7
cdr3_nt: TGTGCCACCAGTGACCCCGGCGAGGGCAGGCTCCAAGAGACCCAGTACTTC; cdr3_aa: CATSDPGEGRLQETQYF; v_call: TRBV24-1; d_call: NA; clone_size: many; j_call: TRBJ2-5
cdr3_nt: TGTGCCTGGAGTTCTACAGGGTACTCCGTTACTATCTACGAGCAGTACTTC; cdr3_aa: CAWSSTGYSVTIYEQYF; v_call: TRBV30; d_call: NA; clone_size: few; j_call: TRBJ2-7
cdr3_nt: TGTGCCAGCAGACGGACGGAGGATAATTCACCCCTCCACTTT; cdr3_aa: CASRRTEDNSPLHF; v_call: TRBV6-1; d_call: NA; clone_size: NA; j_call: TRBJ1-6
cdr3_nt: TGTGCCAGCACCGTAAACTGGGACTATGGCTACACCTTC; cdr3_aa: CASTVNWDYGYTF; v_call: TRBV5-4; d_call: NA; clone_size: few; j_call: TRBJ1-2
cdr3_nt: TGTGCCAGCAGCCCAAGACAGGGGGCACACGAGCAGTACTTC; cdr3_aa: CASSPRQGAHEQYF; v_call: TRBV11-3; d_call: TRBD1; clone_size: many; j_call: TRBJ2-7
cdr3_nt: TGCGCCAGCAGCTTGCTCGTTCCCGGGCTATCCTACGAGCAGTACTTC; cdr3_aa: CASSLLVPGLSYEQYF; v_call: TRBV5-1; d_call: NA; clone_size: many; j_call: TRBJ2-7
cdr3_nt: TGTGCCAGCAGCCCCCAAGGGACCTTTTCCTACAATGAGCAGTTCTTC; cdr3_aa: CASSPQGTFSYNEQFF; v_call: TRBV7-9; d_call: NA; clone_size: NA; j_call: TRBJ2-1
cdr3_nt: TGTGCCAGTAGTATCCCGGGGGGAGTGCCGGAGAACTATGGCTACACCTTC; cdr3_aa: CASSIPGGVPENYGYTF; v_call: TRBV19; d_call: NA; clone_size: NA; j_call: TRBJ1-2
cdr3_nt: TGTGCCAGCCTATGGTGGGGCGGGGCCCAAGGGGCGGCCCAGTACTTC; cdr3_aa: CASLWWGGAQGAAQYF; v_call: TRBV6-1; d_call: NA; clone_size: NA; j_call: TRBJ2-5
cdr3_nt: TGTGCCAGCAGTTACTCTCGGGCGTTGAGCTCCTACGAGCAGTACTTC; cdr3_aa: CASSYSRALSSYEQYF; v_call: TRBV6-2/TRBV6-3; d_call: NA; clone_size: many; j_call: TRBJ2-7
cdr3_nt: TGCAGTGCTAGAGAGCCTAGCGGGAGCTACAATGAGCAGTTCTTC; cdr3_aa: CSAREPSGSYNEQFF; v_call: TRBV20-1; d_call: TRBD2; clone_size: many; j_call: TRBJ2-1
cdr3_nt: TGTGCCAGCAGTTACCCCCCGGCGGCGAACACTGAAGCTTTCTTT; cdr3_aa: CASSYPPAANTEAFF; v_call: TRBV6-2/TRBV6-3; d_call: NA; clone_size: many; j_call: TRBJ1-1
cdr3_nt: TGTGCCAGCAGCTTGGGTGGACCAAGGAACTCTGGGGCCAACGTCCTGACTTTC; cdr3_aa: CASSLGGPRNSGANVLTF; v_call: TRBV5-6; d_call: NA; clone_size: few; j_call: TRBJ2-6
cdr3_nt: TGTGCCAGCAGTCCCCCGGATAGATATGGCTACACCTTC; cdr3_aa: CASSPPDRYGYTF; v_call: TRBV25-1; d_call: NA; clone_size: few; j_call: TRBJ1-2
cdr3_nt: TGTGCCAGCGGGACTCACTCGAAGAGCACTGAAGCTTTCTTT; cdr3_aa: CASGTHSKSTEAFF; v_call: TRBV27; d_call: NA; clone_size: many; j_call: TRBJ1-1
cdr3_nt: TGTGCCACCGGAACAGGGGCCCAGGCGAACTATGGCTACACCTTC; cdr3_aa: CATGTGAQANYGYTF; v_call: TRBV10-3; d_call: TRBD1; clone_size: NA; j_call: TRBJ1-2
cdr3_nt: TGTGCCAGCAGCGTAGAGGGTAGCGGAGACCACAATGAGCAGTTCTTC; cdr3_aa: CASSVEGSGDHNEQFF; v_call: TRBV9; d_call: NA; clone_size: NA; j_call: TRBJ2-1
cdr3_nt: TGTGCCAGCAGGGAGGGTCAGCTTAACTATGGCTACACCTTC; cdr3_aa: CASREGQLNYGYTF; v_call: TRBV2; d_call: NA; clone_size: few; j_call: TRBJ1-2
cdr3_nt: TGCAGTGCTACCGAGACAGGGGATCAGCCCCAGCATTTT; cdr3_aa: CSATETGDQPQHF; v_call: TRBV20-1; d_call: TRBD1; clone_size: many; j_call: TRBJ1-5
cdr3_nt: TGTGCCAGCAGCCAAGATATTGGACTAGCGGGAGGTAATGAGCAGTTCTTC; cdr3_aa: CASSQDIGLAGGNEQFF; v_call: TRBV3-1; d_call: TRBD2; clone_size: many; j_call: TRBJ2-1
cdr3_nt: TGCGCCAGCAGCCACCAGGTCAGGGGAGGGGGTTACGAGCAGTACTTC; cdr3_aa: CASSHQVRGGGYEQYF; v_call: TRBV4-3; d_call: NA; clone_size: few; j_call: TRBJ2-7
cdr3_nt: TGCAGTGCTAGAGATCAGGGGACTAGCGGATACTACGAGCAGTACTTC; cdr3_aa: CSARDQGTSGYYEQYF; v_call: TRBV20-1; d_call: TRBD2; clone_size: many; j_call: TRBJ2-7
cdr3_nt: TGCGCCAGCAGCTTGGCGAGGGACGGGAATCAGCCCCAGCATTTT; cdr3_aa: CASSLARDGNQPQHF; v_call: TRBV5-1; d_call: NA; clone_size: many; j_call: TRBJ1-5
cdr3_nt: TGCAGTGCTAGAGATAACCGGGCTGGGTCCTATAATTCACCCCTCCACTTT; cdr3_aa: CSARDNRAGSYNSPLHF; v_call: TRBV20-1; d_call: NA; clone_size: NA; j_call: TRBJ1-6
cdr3_nt: TGTGCCAGTAGTATTCTGGTTGGGGACTACGAGCAGTACTTC; cdr3_aa: CASSILVGDYEQYF; v_call: TRBV19; d_call: NA; clone_size: NA; j_call: TRBJ2-7
cdr3_nt: TGTGCCAGCAGTCTTACAATTACCGGGGAGCTGTTTTTT; cdr3_aa: CASSLTITGELFF; v_call: TRBV12-3/TRBV12-4; d_call: NA; clone_size: few; j_call: TRBJ2-2